This T cell receptor beta chain was sequenced during a study of T cell responses to AZD1222 COVID-19 vaccine. Study-level results: CD4 TCRs covered the whole spike, strongest at regions 160-218 and 743-854.

Details on this clone: Antigen: not known.

Method: immunoSEQ multiplex PCR; TCRdb's copy keeps in-frame clones and lacks some. The data contain under 200,000 clones, roughly 90% of them singletons. This receptor was obtained from an adult who received the AZD1222 COVID-19 vaccine. This sample comprised peripheral blood, obtained 28 days after the second AZD1222 dose.

The CDR3 reads CASSNPAGLNEKLFF. As DNA, the CDR3 is TGTGCCAGCAGCAACCCCGCGGGGCTTAATGAAAAACTGTTTTTT. This chain links TRBV7-2 with TRBJ1-4; the D gene is possibly TRBD1 (5 bases). Trimming shortened V by 5 bases and J by 4 bases, and 14 bases separated the two germline ends. The CDR3 totals 15 residues. The V gene's germline CDR1 is SGHTA and CDR2 FQGNSA.